This TCR beta chain was documented in a study of early T cells in non-severe SARS-CoV-2 infection. Points from the study as a whole: Anti-spike CD8 specificities were favored by VDJdb matching, whose results missed private and CD4 specificities.

The TCR library protocol was used to attach unique molecular identifiers. These identifiers were attached to individual cDNA molecules. MiXCR was run by TCRdb on the 5' RACE reads, yielding one entry per CDR3 protein. This table holds tens of thousands of distinct CDR3 sequences, around a tenth found once. J gave up 0 bases and V 3 bases, and 6 bases lay outside the gene matches. The CDR3 runs 17 residues. Germline assignment: CDR1 SGHAT and CDR2 FQNNGV. A word on this clonotype: Its antigen is not known.

Sequencing was performed on whole blood, taken at baseline. This receptor was identified in an adult who was a healthcare worker with PCR-confirmed SARS-CoV-2 infection or an uninfected control (not recorded which). The chain joins TRBV11-2 to TRBJ2-3; 10 nucleotides agree with TRBD2. The CDR3 sequence: CASSLGSGRGSTDTQYF. In DNA form, the CDR3 reads TGTGCCAGCAGCTTGGGGAGCGGGAGGGGAAGCACAGATACGCAGTATTTT.